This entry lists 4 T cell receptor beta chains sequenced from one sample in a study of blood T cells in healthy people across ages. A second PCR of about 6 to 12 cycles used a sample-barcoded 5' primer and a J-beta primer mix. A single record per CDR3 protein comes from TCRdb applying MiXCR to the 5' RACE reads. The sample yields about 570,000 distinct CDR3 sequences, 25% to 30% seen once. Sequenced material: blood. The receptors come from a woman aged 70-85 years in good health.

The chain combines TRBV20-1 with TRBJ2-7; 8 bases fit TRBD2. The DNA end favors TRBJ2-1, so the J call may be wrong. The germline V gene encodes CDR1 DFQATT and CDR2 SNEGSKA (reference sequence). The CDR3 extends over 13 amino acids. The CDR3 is CSAQSGGNNEQFF. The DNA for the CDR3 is TGCAGTGCTCAAAGCGGGGGAAACAATGAGCAGTTCTTC.

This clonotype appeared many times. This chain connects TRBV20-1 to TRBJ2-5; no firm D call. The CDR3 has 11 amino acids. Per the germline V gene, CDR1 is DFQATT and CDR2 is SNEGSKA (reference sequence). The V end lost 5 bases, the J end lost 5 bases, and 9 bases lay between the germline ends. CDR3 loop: CSAPRVETQYF. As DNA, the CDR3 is TGCAGTGCTCCCCGTGTGGAGACCCAGTACTTC.

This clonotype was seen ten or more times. DNA for the CDR3: TGCGCCAGCAGCCAAGAGCCGACAGGGGGAACCTCAGAGACCCAGTACTTC. Protein product: CASSQEPTGGTSETQYF. This rearrangement joins TRBV4-3 to TRBJ2-5, with 9 bases lining up with TRBD1. This CDR3 region has 17 residues. J lost 4 bases, V lost 0 bases, and 9 bases had no gene match. Germline V gene lookup returns CDR1 LGHNA and CDR2 YSLEER.

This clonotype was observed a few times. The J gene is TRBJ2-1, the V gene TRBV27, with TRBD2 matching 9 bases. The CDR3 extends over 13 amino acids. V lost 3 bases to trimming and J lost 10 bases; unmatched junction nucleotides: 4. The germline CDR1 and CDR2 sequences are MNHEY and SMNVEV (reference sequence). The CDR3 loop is CASSFLAGHEQFF. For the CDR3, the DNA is TGTGCCAGCAGTTTCCTAGCGGGGCACGAGCAGTTCTTC.